The subject of this entry is one T cell receptor beta chain. This sample was included in a study of T cells after somatic rescue of genetic block. Assay: immunoSEQ multiplex PCR; the TCRdb copy retains only in-frame clones and omits some. Here the sample spans approximately 71,000 clones, around 93% being singletons. Trimming left V 3 bases short and J 0 bases short, with 6 bases between. The length of the CDR3 is 15 residues. Per the germline V gene, CDR1 is LNHDA and CDR2 is SQIVND (reference sequence). V and J are TRBV19 and TRBJ2-6; D unresolved. The sequencing sample was made of peripheral blood mononuclear cells (PBMCs). This TCR came from a man aged 35 to 55. The CDR3 DNA reads as TGTGCCAGTAGTATCGGTGGCTCTGGGGCCAACGTCCTGACTTTC. Translating gives CASSIGGSGANVLTF.